Listed below are T cell receptor beta chains from one sample, sequenced in a study of cytomegalovirus exposure and HLA in healthy donors. Data came from immunoSEQ multiplex PCR; TCRdb stores just in-frame clones and leaves some out. This sample yields 150,000 to 200,000 clones, of which about 89% are seen a single time; about 7.7% belongs to the top ten. The sequencing input was PBMCs. The receptors come from a man between 25 and 39 years old in good health and CMV-seropositive. Both conserved end residues are part of each CDR3. Each record gives: D gene, V gene, J gene, clone size, CDR3 protein, CDR3 DNA. The D gene is left open where the match is weak. A row's size may be missing; if present it is once, few, many or a size class.

.,TRBV5-1,TRBJ1-6,.,CASSLEPGMPNSPLHF,TGCGCCAGCAGCTTGGAGCCGGGGATGCCTAATTCACCCCTCCACTTT
.,TRBV27,TRBJ2-3,.,CASSLNRGTDTQYF,TGTGCCAGCAGTTTAAACAGGGGCACAGATACGCAGTATTTT
TRBD1,TRBV6-1,TRBJ1-2,.,CASSRGPGQGYGYTF,TGTGCCAGCAGTAGGGGACCGGGACAGGGGTATGGCTACACCTTC
.,TRBV6-5,TRBJ1-5,.,CASSYGKGGNQPQHF,TGTGCCAGCAGTTACGGGAAGGGGGGGAATCAGCCCCAGCATTTT
.,TRBV29-1,TRBJ2-7,.,CSVEDFSSGSYEQYF,TGCAGCGTTGAAGATTTTAGTAGCGGCTCCTACGAGCAGTACTTC
.,TRBV7-2,TRBJ1-6,.,CASSSTNSPLHF,TGTGCCAGCAGCTCAACTAATTCACCCCTCCACTTT
.,TRBV7-3,TRBJ1-2,.,CASSDLEGNYGYTF,TGTGCCAGCAGCGACCTCGAGGGAAACTATGGCTACACCTTC
TRBD1,TRBV6-6,TRBJ1-2,once,CASSYSSVGTDDGYTF,TGTGCCAGCAGTTACTCGAGTGTCGGGACAGACGATGGCTACACCTTC
.,TRBV7-6,TRBJ1-3,.,CASSLAFGPGNTIYF,TGTGCCAGCAGCTTAGCTTTCGGGCCTGGAAACACCATATATTTT
.,TRBV29-1,TRBJ2-7,.,CSVQGWQPHEQYF,TGCAGCGTTCAGGGTTGGCAGCCCCACGAGCAGTACTTC
.,TRBV23-1,TRBJ1-5,.,CASSQGQNRSNQPQHF,TGCGCCAGCAGTCAAGGGCAGAACCGAAGCAATCAGCCCCAGCATTTT
.,TRBV5-1,TRBJ2-7,.,CASSLAGSSYEQYF,TGCGCCAGCAGCTTGGCGGGAAGCTCCTACGAGCAGTACTTC
.,TRBV29-1,TRBJ1-5,.,CSVGPGQGQPQHF,TGCAGCGTTGGTCCAGGGCAGGGTCAGCCCCAGCATTTT
.,TRBV9,TRBJ2-3,.,CASSPRGLGTDTQYF,TGTGCCAGCAGCCCCCGTGGGTTGGGCACAGATACGCAGTATTTT
.,TRBV9,TRBJ2-1,.,CASSVEGRVNEQFF,TGTGCCAGCAGCGTAGAGGGCAGGGTCAATGAGCAGTTCTTC
TRBD1,TRBV19,TRBJ1-2,.,CASQGTAGTGYGYTF,TGTGCCAGCCAGGGCACCGCCGGGACAGGCTATGGCTACACCTTC
.,TRBV4-1,TRBJ2-7,few,CASSGGSSYEQYF,TGCGCCAGCAGCGGGGGGAGCTCCTACGAGCAGTACTTC
TRBD1,TRBV11-2,TRBJ2-7,once,CASSFVGTGNYEQYF,TGTGCCAGCAGCTTCGTAGGGACAGGGAATTACGAGCAGTACTTC
TRBD2,TRBV28,TRBJ2-7,.,CASSSPGQVGLAGVSAYEQYF,TGTGCCAGCAGCAGCCCGGGACAGGTGGGACTAGCGGGAGTGTCCGCCTACGAGCAGTACTTC
.,TRBV30,TRBJ2-1,.,CAWSVGDISYNEQFF,TGTGCCTGGAGTGTGGGGGATATATCCTACAATGAGCAGTTCTTC
TRBD1,TRBV11-2,TRBJ1-1,.,CASSQRPTGQRTEAFF,TGTGCCAGCAGCCAAAGGCCGACAGGGCAGAGGACTGAAGCTTTCTTT
.,TRBV28,TRBJ2-5,.,CASSIPTPGTQYF,TGTGCCAGCAGCATCCCTACTCCGGGGACCCAGTACTTC
.,TRBV11-3,TRBJ1-1,few,CASSLEGWTENTEAFF,TGTGCCAGCAGCTTGGAGGGCTGGACAGAGAACACTGAAGCTTTCTTT
.,TRBV5-1,TRBJ2-7,.,CASSLRTPGSYEQYF,TGCGCCAGCAGCTTGCGAACCCCGGGGTCCTACGAGCAGTACTTC
.,TRBV29-1,TRBJ2-7,.,CSARTETYEQYF,TGCAGCGCCCGGACAGAGACCTACGAGCAGTACTTC
.,TRBV6-1,TRBJ1-5,.,CASSERGGGVSNQPQHF,TGTGCCAGCAGTGAAAGGGGCGGGGGGGTTAGCAATCAGCCCCAGCATTTT
TRBD2,TRBV4-1,TRBJ2-3,.,CASSRDGRGARTDTQYF,TGCGCCAGCAGCCGGGATGGGCGGGGGGCCCGCACAGATACGCAGTATTTT
TRBD2,TRBV7-9,TRBJ2-1,many,CASSLVSSGENNEQFF,TGTGCCAGCAGCTTAGTATCTAGCGGGGAGAACAATGAGCAGTTCTTC
TRBD2,TRBV28,TRBJ2-7,.,CASSPPGGWEQYF,TGTGCCAGCAGCCCACCGGGGGGATGGGAGCAGTACTTC
.,TRBV9,TRBJ1-1,.,CASSRGNTEAFF,TGTGCCAGCAGCCGGGGGAACACTGAAGCTTTCTTT
.,TRBV2,TRBJ2-7,once,CASRAGSLSSYEQYF,TGTGCCAGCAGGGCAGGGTCCCTCTCTTCCTACGAGCAGTACTTC
TRBD1,TRBV5-1,TRBJ1-1,.,CASSSRGQGFGGTEAFF,TGCGCCAGCAGCTCGAGGGGGCAGGGATTTGGAGGCACTGAAGCTTTCTTT
TRBD2,TRBV9,TRBJ2-1,once,CASSEGLAGENEQFF,TGTGCCAGCAGCGAAGGACTAGCGGGGGAGAATGAGCAGTTCTTC
TRBD1,TRBV6-6,TRBJ2-3,.,CASSTTGTGGWDTQYF,TGTGCCAGCAGTACCACCGGGACAGGGGGCTGGGATACGCAGTATTTT
.,TRBV29-1,TRBJ2-2,.,CSVAEVRAGELFF,TGCAGCGTTGCCGAGGTTCGCGCCGGGGAGCTGTTTTTT
.,TRBV6-5,TRBJ2-1,few,CASSTLTSEQFF,TGTGCCAGCAGTACCCTGACTTCTGAGCAGTTCTTC
.,TRBV7-9,TRBJ1-2,.,CASSLGNYGYTF,TGTGCCAGCAGCTTAGGGAACTATGGCTACACCTTC
TRBD2,TRBV10-3,TRBJ2-7,.,CAISRGGAYEQYF,TGTGCCATCAGCCGCGGGGGGGCCTACGAGCAGTACTTC
.,TRBV5-6,TRBJ1-3,.,CASSLRGGSLPSGNTIYF,TGTGCCAGCAGCTTGAGGGGGGGCAGTCTACCCTCTGGAAACACCATATATTTT
.,TRBV6-6,TRBJ2-1,.,CASGLGEYNEQFF,TGTGCCAGCGGGCTCGGAGAATACAATGAGCAGTTCTTC
TRBD1,TRBV9,TRBJ2-2,once,CASARRGGPSNTGELFF,TGTGCCAGCGCCCGTCGAGGGGGCCCTTCGAACACCGGGGAGCTGTTTTTT
TRBD1,TRBV6-6,TRBJ1-4,once,CASTYTGERWKLFF,TGTGCCAGCACGTATACAGGGGAGCGATGGAAACTGTTTTTT
.,TRBV4-3,TRBJ1-6,.,CASSQLQGSSYNSPLHF,TGCGCCAGCAGCCAACTACAGGGTAGCTCCTATAATTCACCCCTCCACTTT
TRBD2,TRBV5-8,TRBJ2-7,.,CASSGIAGGPLYEQYF,TGTGCCAGCAGCGGAATAGCGGGAGGGCCCCTCTACGAGCAGTACTTC
TRBD2,TRBV14,TRBJ2-7,.,CASSQGLAGASYEQYF,TGTGCCAGCAGCCAGGGGTTGGCGGGAGCCTCCTACGAGCAGTACTTC
TRBD2,TRBV27,TRBJ2-1,.,CASVSGGAYNEQFF,TGTGCCAGCGTAAGCGGGGGGGCCTACAATGAGCAGTTCTTC
TRBD1,TRBV6-1,TRBJ1-5,.,CASSDDRGSNQPQHF,TGTGCCAGCAGTGACGACAGGGGGAGCAATCAGCCCCAGCATTTT
TRBD1,TRBV19,TRBJ1-6,.,CASSTTRTGGNSPLHF,TGTGCCAGTAGTACGACTCGCACAGGGGGGAATTCACCCCTCCACTTT
.,TRBV7-2,TRBJ2-4,.,CASSLTSRAKNIQYF,TGTGCCAGCAGCTTGACTAGTAGGGCCAAAAACATTCAGTACTTC
.,TRBV2,TRBJ1-2,.,CASSEQNYGYTF,TGTGCCAGCAGTGAGCAGAACTATGGCTACACCTTC
TRBD1,TRBV7-6,TRBJ2-2,once,CASHQGGLGGELFF,TGTGCCAGTCACCAAGGGGGCCTCGGCGGGGAGCTGTTTTTT
.,TRBV28,TRBJ1-2,few,CASSTVSSRGGGYTF,TGTGCCAGCAGTACAGTGAGCTCCAGGGGCGGTGGCTACACCTTC
.,TRBV29-1,TRBJ2-3,.,CSVVFRLGVLTDTQYF,TGCAGCGTTGTCTTCAGGTTAGGGGTCCTCACAGATACGCAGTATTTT
.,TRBV28,TRBJ2-1,.,CASSLDSYNEQFF,TGTGCCAGCAGCCTTGACAGTTACAATGAGCAGTTCTTC
TRBD2,TRBV4-2,TRBJ2-1,.,CASSQGEPSGLLGVEQFF,TGTGCCAGCAGCCAAGGGGAGCCTAGCGGTCTCTTAGGGGTGGAGCAGTTCTTC
.,TRBV29-1,TRBJ2-7,few,CSAVYEQYF,TGCAGCGCGGTATACGAGCAGTACTTC
.,TRBV28,TRBJ2-1,.,CASTKAGSSYNEQFF,TGTGCCAGCACCAAGGCCGGGAGCTCCTACAATGAGCAGTTCTTC